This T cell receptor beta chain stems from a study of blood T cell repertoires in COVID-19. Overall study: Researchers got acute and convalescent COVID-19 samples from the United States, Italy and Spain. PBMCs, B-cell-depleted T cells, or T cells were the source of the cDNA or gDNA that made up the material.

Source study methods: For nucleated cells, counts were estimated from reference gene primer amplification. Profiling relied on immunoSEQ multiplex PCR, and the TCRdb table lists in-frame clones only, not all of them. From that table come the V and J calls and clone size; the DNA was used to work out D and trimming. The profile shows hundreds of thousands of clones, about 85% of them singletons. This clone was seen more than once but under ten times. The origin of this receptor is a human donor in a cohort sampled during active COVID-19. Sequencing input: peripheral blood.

CDR3 sequence reads: CASSEWRTDGGYTF. The CDR3 DNA sequence: TGTGCCAGCAGTGAATGGCGGACAGACGGTGGCTACACCTTC. V and J are TRBV25-1 and TRBJ1-2; D might be TRBD1 (6 bases). The CDR3 covers 14 residues. Trimming removed 1 base at V and 7 bases at J, with 13 bases between. Germline CDR1 reads MGHDK; CDR2 reads SYGVNS.